A single sample gave rise to the 2 T cell receptor beta chains below, sequenced in a study of control samples from healthy donors and cancer patients. TCRdb's copy holds only in-frame clones and misses some; the assay was immunoSEQ multiplex PCR. Among more than 150,000 clones listed, about 94% were seen once. Sequenced input: blood. Receptor source: a woman in her twenties or thirties in good health.

This rearrangement joins TRBV28 to TRBJ1-3, with 8 bases matching TRBD1. Per the germline V gene, CDR1 is MDHEN and CDR2 is SYDVKM. The V segment lost 5 bases and the J segment 7 bases; nucleotides outside the gene matches: 10. CDR3 length: 15 residues. Here the CDR3 DNA reads TGTGCCAGCAGTCCTACCACAGGGGGGGCGAACACCATATATTTT. Encoded protein: CASSPTTGGANTIYF.

The rearrangement uses TRBV3-1 (or the pseudogene TRBV3-2) and TRBJ2-7, with D tentatively TRBD1 or TRBD2 (5 bases each). Germline V lookup: CDR1 LGHDT, CDR2 YNNKEL (reference sequence). V was clipped by 9 bases and J by 3 bases, with 15 bases between them. The CDR3 is 13 amino acids. In nucleotides, the CDR3 is TGTGCCAGTTCCTCGGGGCCTCGCTACGAGCAGTACTTC. It encodes CASSSGPRYEQYF.